The 30 T cell receptor beta chains given below trace back to one sample, sequenced in a study of PD-L1 blockade in urothelial cancer. Sample time point: pretreatment peripheral blood. Here immunoSEQ multiplex PCR was the method, and the copy in TCRdb shows in-frame clones only, minus some. The table has fewer than 95,000 clones, 84% seen once. The sample was PBMCs, taken around atezolizumab (anti-PD-L1) treatment. Receptors originate from a man in his fifties or sixties with urothelial cancer.

The V gene is TRBV4-1, the J gene TRBJ1-2; 8 positions agree with TRBD1. The J segment lost 7 bases and the V segment lost 4 bases, leaving 5 bases of the junction unmatched. This CDR3 spans 13 amino acids. In germline, CDR1 is MGHRA, CDR2 YSYEKL. CDR3 nucleotide sequence: TGCGCCAGCAGCCCATGGACAGGGCTTGGCTACACCTTC. It yields the protein CASSPWTGLGYTF.

The CDR3 nucleotides are TGTGCCAGCAGCCAAGATAGGGGAACCAACTACGAGCAGTACTTC. Residues: CASSQDRGTNYEQYF. The chain links TRBV4-2 to TRBJ2-7; possible D gene TRBD1, 5 bases. Germline CDR1 LGHNA, CDR2 YNFKEQ. V gave up 0 bases and J gave up 3 bases, with 12 bases separating them. This CDR3 region has 15 residues.

This clone was picked up a small number of times. The chain is built from TRBV6-1 and TRBJ2-7; 9 nucleotides line up with TRBD2. This CDR3 has 14 residues. From germline, CDR1 is MNHNS and CDR2 SASEGT. With V trimmed by 1 base and J by 7 bases, 5 bases remained unmatched. CDR3 nucleotide sequence: TGTGCCAGCAGTGAAGTAGCGGGGGCAAGGGAGCAGTACTTC. Its protein is CASSEVAGAREQYF.

The CDR3 is CASSLREETQYF. The CDR3 region has the DNA TGCGCCAGCAGCTTGAGGGAGGAGACCCAGTACTTC. This chain joins TRBV5-1 and TRBJ2-5, with a possible D match to TRBD2 (5 bases). CDR1 is SGHRS and CDR2 is YFSETQ in the germline V gene. Between the trimmed V and J ends, which lost 1 base and 5 bases, there was a span of 6 bases. The CDR3 spans 12 residues.

The chain has TRBV5-8 and TRBJ2-7; 11 positions match TRBD1. Trimming took 4 bases from V and 4 from J; bases not matched to a gene: 4. The germline V gene has CDR1 SGHTS and CDR2 YDEGEE. This CDR3 comprises 14 residues. CDR3 sequence (DNA): TGTGCCAGCAGCCAGGACAGGGGGCTTTACGAGCAGTACTTC. Translation gives CASSQDRGLYEQYF.

To note about this clone: The junction departs from germline at one end; a sequencing error may be responsible. This sequence joins TRBV18 and TRBJ1-2, with D hard to call. The CDR3 is made up of 11 amino acids. Germline V gene sequence: CDR1 KGHSH, CDR2 LQKENI. DNA for the CDR3: TGTGCCAGCACCGGGAGAGGCGGAACGCTCTTC. Its translation: CASTGRGGTLF.

The chain combines TRBV30 with TRBJ2-3; no firm D call. CDR1 is GTSNPN, CDR2 SVGIG, per germline (reference sequence). The CDR3 covers 12 residues. The V end lost 4 bases, the J end lost 1 base, and 6 bases lay between the germline ends. CDR3 sequence reads: CAWNPGTDTQYF. DNA for the CDR3: TGTGCCTGGAATCCAGGCACAGATACGCAGTATTTT.

The chain has TRBV18 and TRBJ2-2; D is perhaps TRBD1 (6 bases). The CDR3 runs to 14 residues. Germline lookup yields CDR1 KGHSH and CDR2 LQKENI. The V gene lost 5 bases and the J gene lost 5 bases, with 12 bases spanning the gap. DNA for the CDR3: TGTGCCAGCTCAGAACAGGGAAGAACCGGGGAGCTGTTTTTT. Protein product: CASSEQGRTGELFF. The whole variable domain, filled in from reference TRBV18 and TRBJ2-2, reads NAGVMQNPRHLVRRRGQEARLRCSPMKGHSHVYWYRQLPEEGLKFMVYLQKENIIDESGMPKERFSAEFPKEGPSILRIQQVVRGDSAAYFCASSEQGRTGELFFGEGSRLTVL.

The V and J genes are TRBV7-2 and TRBJ2-3, with 12 bases lining up with TRBD2. The CDR3 is 16 residues long. The trim removed 6 bases at V and 4 bases at J, leaving 8 bases unmatched. The germline V gene encodes CDR1 SGHTA and CDR2 FQGNSA. CDR3: CASRLAGGRVADTQYF. The CDR3 DNA follows: TGTGCCAGCAGGCTAGCGGGAGGGCGAGTTGCAGATACGCAGTATTTT.

This chain joins TRBV11-2 and TRBJ2-5; D remains ambiguous. CDR3 length equals 11 residues. Trimming took off 2 bases at V and 5 bases at J, with 3 bases between the two ends. The germline gives CDR1 SGHAT, CDR2 FQNNGV. The CDR3 coding sequence is TGTGCCAGCAGCTTATCGGAGACCCAGTACTTC. Translating gives CASSLSETQYF.

The chain recombines TRBV9 with TRBJ2-1, with D possibly TRBD2 on 5 matching bases. CDR1 SGDLS and CDR2 YYNGEE come from the germline V gene. This CDR3 has 15 residues. Between the trimmed V and J ends, which lost 3 bases and 3 bases, there was a span of 13 bases. The CDR3: CASSGSSLGYNEQFF. The CDR3 DNA reads TGTGCCAGCAGCGGGTCCTCACTAGGCTACAATGAGCAGTTCTTC.

The J gene is TRBJ1-1, the V gene TRBV5-1, with a tentative D call TRBD1 (5 bases). Germline V gene sequence: CDR1 SGHRS, CDR2 YFSETQ. This CDR3 is built from 15 residues. Trimming cost V 6 bases and J 4 bases, with 19 bases left between them. CDR3 DNA sequence: TGCGCCAGCAAATATACAGGTATCACCTCCACTGAAGCTTTCTTT. Its protein product is CASKYTGITSTEAFF.

V and J are TRBV6-1 and TRBJ2-5, with 7 bases lining up with TRBD1. J was trimmed by 0 bases and V by 3 bases; bases with no gene match: 4. Germline V gene data show CDR1 as MNHNS and CDR2 as SASEGT. This CDR3 is 15 amino acids long. The CDR3 reads CASSEGQQYQETQYF. The CDR3 DNA sequence: TGTGCCAGCAGTGAGGGACAGCAATACCAAGAGACCCAGTACTTC.

V and J are TRBV9 and TRBJ1-6; D may be TRBD1 (6 bases). The CDR3 runs to 15 residues. The V and J ends lost 3 bases and 8 bases respectively, with 15 bases between them. Germline V lookup: CDR1 SGDLS, CDR2 YYNGEE. The CDR3 is CASSARQDSYSPLHF. CDR3 coding DNA: TGTGCCAGCAGCGCCAGACAGGACAGCTATTCACCCCTCCACTTT. The full variable domain, completed using reference TRBV9 and TRBJ1-6, is DSGVTQTPKHLITATGQRVTLRCSPRSGDLSVYWYQQSLDQGLQFLIQYYNGEERAKGNILERFSAQQFPDLHSELNLSSLELGDSALYFCASSARQDSYSPLHFGNGTRLTVT.

V is TRBV5-1 and J is TRBJ2-5, with TRBD2 matching over 11 bases. The CDR3 covers 15 residues. V dropped 7 bases and J dropped 0; count of bases not matched to a gene: 5. CDR1 is SGHRS and CDR2 is YFSETQ in the germline V gene. The CDR3 loop reads CASLASGGYQETQYF. CDR3 bases: TGCGCCAGCTTGGCTAGCGGGGGGTACCAAGAGACCCAGTACTTC.

This chain connects TRBV25-1 to TRBJ1-2; D gene ambiguous. The germline V and J ends were trimmed by 3 bases and 4 bases, with 9 bases remaining between them. The CDR3 runs 13 residues. From germline, CDR1 is MGHDK and CDR2 SYGVNS. CDR3 in DNA: TGTGCCAGCAGTGATTCCGAGTTCTATGGCTACACCTTC. Residues: CASSDSEFYGYTF.

The chain links TRBV2 to TRBJ2-3, with 8 bases fitting TRBD2. This CDR3 is 16 amino acids long. Germline CDR1 and CDR2: SNHLY and FYNNEI. Trimming cost V 7 bases and J 7 bases; bases outside gene matches: 16. The CDR3 DNA reads as TGTGCCAGCACCGCCGGCCCGACCGGGGGGGCCAATACGCAGTATTTT. Translating gives CASTAGPTGGANTQYF.

The V and J genes are TRBV27 and TRBJ1-2; TRBD1 aligns across 9 bases. Germline trimming cut 3 bases from V and 7 bases from J; bases unmatched to any gene: 15. Germline CDR1 and CDR2: MNHEY and SMNVEV (reference sequence). CDR3 length: 17 residues. The CDR3, as DNA: TGTGCCAGCAGTTTCCACCCCATCGACAGGGGGGAGGCTGGCTACACCTTC. Its translation is CASSFHPIDRGEAGYTF.

This clone was seen only a few times. The chain employs TRBV25-1 and TRBJ1-1, with D possibly matching TRBD1 (6 bases). Germline V gives CDR1 MGHDK, CDR2 SYGVNS. V lost 4 bases and J lost 1, with 10 bases in between. There are 14 residues in the CDR3. In DNA, the CDR3 is TGTGCCAGCAGTGGGGACACCAGGAACACTGAAGCTTTCTTT. It is translated as CASSGDTRNTEAFF.

The CDR3 loop is CASRDRGDTQYF. In DNA form, the CDR3 reads TGTGCCAGCAGAGACAGGGGAGATACGCAGTATTTT. The V and J genes are TRBV2 and TRBJ2-3, with 8 bases aligning to TRBD1. CDR1 and CDR2 (germline): SNHLY, FYNNEI. The CDR3 is 12 amino acids. Trimming removed 6 bases from V and 5 bases from J; junction bases left unmatched: 1. The whole variable domain, remainder taken from reference TRBV2 and TRBJ2-3, is EPEVTQTPSHQVTQMGQEVILRCVPISNHLYFYWYRQILGQKVEFLVSFYNNEISEKSEIFDDQFSVERPDGSNFTLKIRSTKLEDSAMYFCASRDRGDTQYFGPGTRLTVL.

Concerning this clone itself: The junction departs from germline at one end; a sequencing error may be responsible. The rearrangement uses TRBV6-4 and TRBJ2-3; D call uncertain. This CDR3 has 13 amino acids. CDR1 and CDR2 (germline): MRHNA, SNTAGT. As DNA, the CDR3 is TGTGCCAGCAGCGACTTAGAGGCAGATACGCAGTATTTT. Its protein is CASSDLEADTQYF.

The genes are TRBV5-6 and TRBJ1-2, with TRBD1 as a possible D gene (6 bases). The CDR3 sequence is 14 residues long. Trimming took 1 base from V and 6 from J, leaving 13 bases between them. Germline V lookup: CDR1 SGHDT, CDR2 YYEEEE. The DNA for the CDR3 is TGTGCCAGCAGCTTGATGGGGGGGCAGGATGGCTACACCTTC. It specifies CASSLMGGQDGYTF. Combining the CDR3 with reference TRBV5-6 and TRBJ1-2 gives the whole variable domain DAGVTQSPTHLIKTRGQQVTLRCSPKSGHDTVSWYQQALGQGPQFIFQYYEEEERQRGNFPDRFSGHQFPNYSSELNVNALLLGDSALYLCASSLMGGQDGYTFGSGTRLTVV.

CDR3 sequence: CASSIGAGSYEQYF. The CDR3, as DNA: TGTGCCAGCAGCATAGGGGCAGGTTCCTACGAGCAGTACTTC. The V gene is TRBV7-2, the J gene TRBJ2-7; D is possibly TRBD1 (5 bases). The length of the CDR3 is 14 residues. Per the germline V gene, CDR1 is SGHTA and CDR2 is FQGNSA. V was clipped by 5 bases and J by 1 base, with 12 bases between them.

The V call is TRBV5-4, the J call TRBJ2-5; possibly TRBD1 for D (5 bases). This CDR3 contains 15 residues. V shed 0 bases and J shed 2 bases, with 11 bases lying between them. CDR1 is SGHNT, CDR2 YYREEE, per germline (reference sequence). The DNA of the CDR3 is TGTGCCAGCAGCTTGGCCGAGACAGCACAAGAGACCCAGTACTTC. Translated: CASSLAETAQETQYF.

This chain uses TRBV13 with TRBJ1-1, with D maybe TRBD1 (5 bases). The CDR3 is 12 amino acids. Trimming stripped 5 bases from V and 11 bases from J, with 15 bases between. Per germline, CDR1 PRHDT and CDR2 FYEKMQ (reference sequence). The CDR3 reads CASSQKGLGAFF. In DNA, the CDR3 is TGTGCCAGCAGCCAGAAGGGGTTGGGTGCTTTCTTT.

The gene calls are TRBV7-9 and TRBJ2-2; D is possibly TRBD1 (6 bases). In germline, CDR1 is SEHNR, CDR2 FQNEAQ (reference sequence). The CDR3 has 14 amino acids. V lost 4 bases to trimming and J lost 3 bases, with 9 bases between them. The DNA of the CDR3 is TGTGCCAGCAGCTCGGACAGACACACCGGGGAGCTGTTTTTT. It is translated as CASSSDRHTGELFF.

The CDR3 DNA is TGCAGCGTCGCTCGGACAGGGGGCTCTGTGACCCAGTACTTC. Amino acids: CSVARTGGSVTQYF. This sequence joins TRBV29-1 and TRBJ2-5, with TRBD1 matching over 11 bases. The CDR3 sequence is 14 residues long. Germline V gives CDR1 SQVTM, CDR2 ANQGSEA. Unmatched junction bases numbered 10, after V lost 6 bases and J lost 7 bases.

The chain combines TRBV9 with TRBJ1-1; TRBD1 matches 7 bases. The trim removed 0 bases at V and 4 bases at J, leaving 3 bases unmatched. Germline CDR1 reads SGDLS; CDR2 reads YYNGEE. This CDR3 has 14 amino acids. As DNA, the CDR3 is TGTGCCAGCAGCGTAGAACAGGGGACCACTGAAGCTTTCTTT. It codes for CASSVEQGTTEAFF.

The table lists this clone with a count of one. The genes are TRBV10-3 and TRBJ2-7; a weak D match, TRBD1 (6 bases). The CDR3 extends over 13 amino acids. Germline V gives CDR1 ENHRY, CDR2 SYGVKD. The ends were cut back, 2 bases at V and 3 bases at J, with 8 bases in the middle. CDR3 amino acids: CAISELQGYEQYF. CDR3 DNA sequence: TGTGCCATCAGTGAGCTACAGGGCTACGAGCAGTACTTC.

The CDR3 DNA sequence: TGTGCCAGCAGCTTGAGTGGGGGGGTGACTGAAGCTTTCTTT. Residues: CASSLSGGVTEAFF. This chain uses TRBV5-6 with TRBJ1-1, with D possibly TRBD1 on 5 matching bases. The CDR3 consists of 14 residues. Germline CDR1 is SGHDT and CDR2 is YYEEEE. Trimming took off 1 base at V and 5 bases at J, with 12 bases between the two ends.